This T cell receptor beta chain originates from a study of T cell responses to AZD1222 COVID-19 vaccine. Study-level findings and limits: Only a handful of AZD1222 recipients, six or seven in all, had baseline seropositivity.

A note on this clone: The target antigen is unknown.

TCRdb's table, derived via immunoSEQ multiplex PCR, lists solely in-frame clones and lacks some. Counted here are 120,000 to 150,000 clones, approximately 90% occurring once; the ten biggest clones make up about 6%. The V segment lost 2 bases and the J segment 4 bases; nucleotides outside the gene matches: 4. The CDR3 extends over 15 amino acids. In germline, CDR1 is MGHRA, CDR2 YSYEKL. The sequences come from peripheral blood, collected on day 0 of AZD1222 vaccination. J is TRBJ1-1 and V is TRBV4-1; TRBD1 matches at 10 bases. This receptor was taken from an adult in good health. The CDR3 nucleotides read TGCGCCAGCAGCCAACCTAGGACAGGGGGCACTGAAGCTTTCTTT. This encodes CASSQPRTGGTEAFF.